This T cell receptor beta chain emerged from a study of T-cell memory formation after mild COVID-19. Study summary: The two donors had largely donor-specific TCR clusters.

Comment on this clonotype: Its target is not known.

MiXCR, run by TCRdb on the 5' RACE reads, gives a single entry per CDR3 protein. The sample contains some 120,000 distinct CDR3 sequences, more than 15% of which appear only once. Germline CDR1 reads SGHAT; CDR2 reads FQNNGV. J lost 9 bases, V lost 5 bases, and 7 bases had no gene match. The CDR3 contains 15 residues. Study-wide points: Pre-infection memory already had some responding clones, implying cross-reactive memory joined. Among contracting clones, CD4+ were mainly CM/EM and CD8+ enriched in EMRA.

The sequencing sample was made of PBMCs or a T cell subset sorted from them (not recorded which). This TCR was sampled from a man between 18 and 29 years old who had mild COVID-19 (a few samples of this study predate the infection). Cell type and time point are not known. This chain connects TRBV11-2 to TRBJ1-6, with TRBD1 matching 10 bases. This CDR3 reads CASSPSTGGGSPLHF. Here the CDR3 DNA reads TGTGCCAGCAGCCCCTCGACAGGGGGCGGTTCACCCCTCCACTTT.